One and the same sample provided the 9 T cell receptor beta chains below, sequenced in a study of blood T cell repertoires in COVID-19. Produced via immunoSEQ multiplex PCR; TCRdb's table is partial and in-frame only. The repertoire holds 300,000 to 400,000 clones, 86% seen once, with around 4.4% in the top ten. Sequenced material: PBMCs or T cells enriched from blood (not recorded which). Every receptor here comes from a woman in her 40s with acute COVID-19.

The chain joins TRBV4-3 to TRBJ1-2; 7 bases align to TRBD1. This CDR3 is 16 amino acids long. Trimming at V came to 4 bases and at J to 7 bases, leaving 15 bases not matched to a gene. CDR1 and CDR2 (germline): LGHNA, YSLEER. The CDR3 loop is CASSRVGQEDSSGYTF. Here the CDR3 DNA reads TGCGCCAGCAGCCGGGTAGGACAGGAAGACTCCTCTGGCTACACCTTC.

V is TRBV2 and J is TRBJ1-2, with D possibly TRBD1 on 6 matching bases. Trimming removed 7 bases from V and 6 bases from J, with 12 bases in between. This CDR3 spans 12 amino acids. CDR1 and CDR2 (germline): SNHLY, FYNNEI. CDR3 coding DNA: TGTGCCAGCACCCCCAGGGGAGATGGCTACACCTTC. It codes for CASTPRGDGYTF.

The chain joins TRBV7-2 to TRBJ2-1; 10 bases map to TRBD2. Trimming at V came to 1 base and at J to 2 bases, leaving 5 bases not matched to a gene. There are 17 residues in the CDR3. Germline lookup yields CDR1 SGHTA and CDR2 FQGNSA. The CDR3 loop is CASSLVYTSGTYNEQFF. CDR3 sequence (DNA): TGTGCCAGCAGCTTAGTTTACACTAGCGGGACCTACAATGAGCAGTTCTTC.

The chain recombines TRBV7-2 with TRBJ2-1; TRBD1 might be the D (6 bases). Germline V gene lookup returns CDR1 SGHTA and CDR2 FQGNSA. V was shortened by 3 bases and J by 6 bases, with 15 bases between the two germline ends. This CDR3 contains 15 residues. The CDR3 DNA reads TGTGCCAGCAGCTTCTCAGCAGGGGTGGGCAATGAGCAGTTCTTC. Translating it yields CASSFSAGVGNEQFF. Full variable domain (missing parts from reference TRBV7-2 and TRBJ2-1): GAGVSQSPSNKVTEKGKDVELRCDPISGHTALYWYRQSLGQGLEFLIYFQGNSAPDKSGLPSDRFSAERTGGSVSTLTIQRTQQEDSAVYLCASSFSAGVGNEQFFGPGTRLTVL.

The J gene is TRBJ2-2, the V gene TRBV5-6; tentative D call: TRBD1 (6 bases). The V end lost 0 bases, the J end lost 4 bases, and 13 bases lay between the germline ends. The germline gives CDR1 SGHDT, CDR2 YYEEEE. This CDR3 has 16 residues. CDR3 coding DNA: TGTGCCAGCAGCTTGGTGATGACAGGTTTCACCGGGGAGCTGTTTTTT. Its protein is CASSLVMTGFTGELFF.

This rearrangement joins TRBV19 to TRBJ2-1; 10 bases are a match to TRBD1. With 7 bases clipped from V and 6 bases from J, the junction kept 9 bases outside the gene matches. Germline V gene sequence: CDR1 LNHDA, CDR2 SQIVND (reference sequence). The CDR3 contains 15 residues. The CDR3 sequence: CASTWRGTGANEQFF. CDR3 DNA sequence: TGTGCCAGTACTTGGCGGGGGACAGGGGCCAATGAGCAGTTCTTC.

The V call is TRBV7-2, the J call TRBJ2-1; D is perhaps TRBD2 (7 bases). Trimming stripped 0 bases from V and 4 bases from J, with 13 bases between. This CDR3 spans 16 amino acids. The germline V gene has CDR1 SGHTA and CDR2 FQGNSA. This CDR3 is CASSLAGGPEYNEQFF. The CDR3 DNA follows: TGTGCCAGCAGCTTAGCCGGGGGGCCGGAATACAATGAGCAGTTCTTC.

The chain uses TRBV12-3 or TRBV12-4 and TRBJ1-2; D is possibly TRBD1 (5 bases). Trimming pared 4 bases from V and 2 bases from J, leaving 8 bases between. The CDR3 covers 13 residues. The DNA for the CDR3 is TGTGCCAGCAGTTCAGACAGAAACTATGGCTACACCTTC. As protein: CASSSDRNYGYTF.

The chain joins TRBV5-6 to TRBJ2-3; 7 bases line up with TRBD1. V was clipped by 1 base and J by 4 bases; unmatched bases: 0. The CDR3 is 13 residues long. Germline V lookup: CDR1 SGHDT, CDR2 YYEEEE. CDR3 sequence: CASSLQGADTQYF. In DNA, the CDR3 is TGTGCCAGCAGCTTGCAGGGGGCAGATACGCAGTATTTT.